Given below is one T cell receptor (beta chain) in context. Template material for TCR beta VDJ and CDR3 profiling consisted of genomic DNA. Using its own MiXCR run on the reads, TCRdb lists one record per CDR3 protein. The repertoire holds some 68,000 distinct CDR3 sequences, with 50% to 55% as singletons. The data originate from a study of CD8+CD57+ T cells in acquired aplastic anemia. The germline V and J ends were trimmed by 4 bases and 4 bases, with 15 bases remaining between them. CDR1 is SGHVS, CDR2 FQNEAQ, per germline. The CDR3 length is 15 residues. J is TRBJ2-3 and V is TRBV7-8; TRBD1 might be the D (6 bases). The TCR comes from a human donor in good health, serving as a control. The sample was sorted CD4+, CD8+, or CD8+CD57+ T cells (not recorded which) from PBMCs. DNA for the CDR3: TGTGCCAGCAGCTCCGACAGGTTTGGGCCAGATACGCAGTATTTT. Amino acids: CASSSDRFGPDTQYF.